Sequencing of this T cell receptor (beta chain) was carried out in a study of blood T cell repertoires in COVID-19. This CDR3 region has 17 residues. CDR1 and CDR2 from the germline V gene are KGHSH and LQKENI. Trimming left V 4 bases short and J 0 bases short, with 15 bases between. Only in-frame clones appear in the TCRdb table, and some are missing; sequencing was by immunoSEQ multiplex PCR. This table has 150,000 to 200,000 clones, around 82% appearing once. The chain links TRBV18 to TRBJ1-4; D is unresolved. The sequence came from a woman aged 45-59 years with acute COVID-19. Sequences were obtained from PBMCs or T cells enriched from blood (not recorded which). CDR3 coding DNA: TGTGCCAGCTCACGAATTAACAGAATCTCAACTAATGAAAAACTGTTTTTT. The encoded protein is CASSRINRISTNEKLFF. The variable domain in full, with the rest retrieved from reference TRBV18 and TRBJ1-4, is NAGVMQNPRHLVRRRGQEARLRCSPMKGHSHVYWYRQLPEEGLKFMVYLQKENIIDESGMPKERFSAEFPKEGPSILRIQQVVRGDSAAYFCASSRINRISTNEKLFFGSGTQLSVL.